A single sample is the source of the 2 T cell receptor beta chains below, sequenced in a study of blood T cell repertoires in COVID-19. Here immunoSEQ multiplex PCR was the method, and the copy in TCRdb shows in-frame clones only, minus some. The table shows approximately 260,000 clones, with approximately 83% occurring only once. Sequencing used PBMCs or T cells enriched from blood (not recorded which). The receptors originated from a woman aged 40 to 50 with acute COVID-19.

V is TRBV5-1 and J is TRBJ2-7; the match to TRBD1 covers 7 bases. The CDR3 has 13 amino acids. V lost 4 bases and J lost 3; bases outside the gene matches: 4. Per the germline V gene, CDR1 is SGHRS and CDR2 is YFSETQ. DNA of the CDR3: TGCGCCAGCAGCCTAGGACAGGACTACGAGCAGTACTTC. It is translated as CASSLGQDYEQYF.

This clone came up a few times. V is TRBV7-2 and J is TRBJ2-1; 12 bases fit TRBD2. CDR3 size: 15 residues. J lost 8 bases, V lost 4 bases, and 6 bases had no gene match. CDR1 is SGHTA, CDR2 FQGNSA, per germline. CDR3 loop: CASSYLAGGPYEQFF. CDR3 coding DNA: TGTGCCAGCAGCTACCTAGCGGGAGGGCCCTATGAGCAGTTCTTC. The entire variable domain, with the rest obtained from reference TRBV7-2 and TRBJ2-1, is as follows: GAGVSQSPSNKVTEKGKDVELRCDPISGHTALYWYRQSLGQGLEFLIYFQGNSAPDKSGLPSDRFSAERTGGSVSTLTIQRTQQEDSAVYLCASSYLAGGPYEQFFGPGTRLTVL.